The rows below give T cell receptor beta chains drawn from one sample of a study of blood T cell repertoires in COVID-19. Clones were sequenced by immunoSEQ multiplex PCR, and TCRdb holds only the in-frame ones, with some missing. This table has about 58,000 clones, more than 85% appearing once. The material sequenced was peripheral blood. These receptors were obtained from a woman between 65 and 79 years old with active COVID-19. CDR3s include the opening cysteine and the closing phenylalanine or tryptophan. A D gene is named only where the DNA matches it firmly. For some rows the clone size is stated as once, few or many, or as a class when expanded; others skip it.

cdr3_nt: TGTGCCAGCAACGCCGGGGACAGGGAGAGCTCCTACGAGCAGTACTTC; cdr3_aa: CASNAGDRESSYEQYF; j_call: TRBJ2-7; v_call: TRBV19; d_call: TRBD1; clone_size: .
cdr3_nt: TGTGCCAGCAGCCAAGATGGGCTAATCGATGAGCAGTTCTTC; cdr3_aa: CASSQDGLIDEQFF; j_call: TRBJ2-1; v_call: TRBV4-2; d_call: .; clone_size: .
cdr3_nt: TGTGCCAACCGACAGGGGGCTTTGACAGATACGCAGTATTTT; cdr3_aa: CANRQGALTDTQYF; j_call: TRBJ2-3; v_call: TRBV21-1; d_call: .; clone_size: .
cdr3_nt: TGTGCCAGCAGCTTAGCCCAAGGAGTTAGGAATGAGCAGTTCTTC; cdr3_aa: CASSLAQGVRNEQFF; j_call: TRBJ2-1; v_call: TRBV7-9; d_call: .; clone_size: .
cdr3_nt: TGTGCCAGCAGCCCCGGGACAGGGGACCGCGAGCAGTACTTC; cdr3_aa: CASSPGTGDREQYF; j_call: TRBJ2-7; v_call: TRBV7-9; d_call: TRBD1; clone_size: .
cdr3_nt: TGTGCCAGTAGTACGAGCGCTGAGACCCAGTACTTC; cdr3_aa: CASSTSAETQYF; j_call: TRBJ2-5; v_call: TRBV19; d_call: .; clone_size: once
cdr3_nt: TGCGCCAGCAGCTTGGCCCTTCTCCGACAGGGCTACGAGCAGTACTTC; cdr3_aa: CASSLALLRQGYEQYF; j_call: TRBJ2-7; v_call: TRBV5-1; d_call: TRBD1; clone_size: .
cdr3_nt: TGTGCCAGCAGCGTGGGGACAGGTAATCAGCCCCAGCATTTT; cdr3_aa: CASSVGTGNQPQHF; j_call: TRBJ1-5; v_call: TRBV9; d_call: TRBD1; clone_size: .
cdr3_nt: TGTGCCAGCAGCGTACGAGACAGGGGAGCAGAGAACACTGAAGCTTTCTTT; cdr3_aa: CASSVRDRGAENTEAFF; j_call: TRBJ1-1; v_call: TRBV9; d_call: TRBD1; clone_size: once
cdr3_nt: TGTGCCAGCAGTCCGGGACTAGCGGGTGTAGAGACCCAGTACTTC; cdr3_aa: CASSPGLAGVETQYF; j_call: TRBJ2-5; v_call: TRBV28; d_call: TRBD2; clone_size: .
cdr3_nt: TGCAGCGTTGCCCCTAGCGGGATAAGATCCTATGAGCAGTTCTTC; cdr3_aa: CSVAPSGIRSYEQFF; j_call: TRBJ2-1; v_call: TRBV29-1; d_call: TRBD2; clone_size: .
cdr3_nt: TGCGCCAGCAGAGAGACGAGGGGGTATGGAACCGGGGAGCTGTTTTTT; cdr3_aa: CASRETRGYGTGELFF; j_call: TRBJ2-2; v_call: TRBV4-1; d_call: .; clone_size: .
cdr3_nt: TGTGCCAGCAGCTTCCGACCAACAGGAGACTATGGCTACACCTTC; cdr3_aa: CASSFRPTGDYGYTF; j_call: TRBJ1-2; v_call: TRBV5-6; d_call: .; clone_size: .
cdr3_nt: TGTGCCTGGAGTTGGAGATTTAGCACAGATACGCAGTATTTT; cdr3_aa: CAWSWRFSTDTQYF; j_call: TRBJ2-3; v_call: TRBV30; d_call: .; clone_size: .
cdr3_nt: TGTGCCAGCAGTCTCTCTAGGACACCGAATAACTATGGCTACACCTTC; cdr3_aa: CASSLSRTPNNYGYTF; j_call: TRBJ1-2; v_call: TRBV6-2/TRBV6-3; d_call: .; clone_size: .
cdr3_nt: TGTGCCGTACAAGCGGGCAGTCTCTCCTACAATGAGCAGTTCTTC; cdr3_aa: CAVQAGSLSYNEQFF; j_call: TRBJ2-1; v_call: TRBV7-9; d_call: .; clone_size: .
cdr3_nt: TGTGCCAGCAGAAAGGGGACAGCTTTGAACACTGAAGCTTTCTTT; cdr3_aa: CASRKGTALNTEAFF; j_call: TRBJ1-1; v_call: TRBV6-6; d_call: TRBD1; clone_size: .
cdr3_nt: TGCGCCAGCAGCCCCACTCCGGGACAGGCTAACTATGGCTACACCTTC; cdr3_aa: CASSPTPGQANYGYTF; j_call: TRBJ1-2; v_call: TRBV5-1; d_call: TRBD1; clone_size: .
cdr3_nt: TGTGCCAGCAGCCTACACACCGGGGAGCTGTTTTTT; cdr3_aa: CASSLHTGELFF; j_call: TRBJ2-2; v_call: TRBV6-6; d_call: .; clone_size: .
cdr3_nt: TGTGCCAGCTCACCAGGGGGGATAAGGAACACTGAAGCTTTCTTT; cdr3_aa: CASSPGGIRNTEAFF; j_call: TRBJ1-1; v_call: TRBV18; d_call: .; clone_size: .
cdr3_nt: TGTGCCACCAGCAGGGGTACAGGGCAAGAGACCCAGTACTTC; cdr3_aa: CATSRGTGQETQYF; j_call: TRBJ2-5; v_call: TRBV15; d_call: .; clone_size: once
cdr3_nt: TGTGCCAGCAGCCGACTAGCGGGACCTAACCAAGAGACCCAGTACTTC; cdr3_aa: CASSRLAGPNQETQYF; j_call: TRBJ2-5; v_call: TRBV5-4; d_call: TRBD2; clone_size: .
cdr3_nt: TGTGCCAGCAGATTCTCGAACACCGGGGAGCTGTTTTTT; cdr3_aa: CASRFSNTGELFF; j_call: TRBJ2-2; v_call: TRBV27; d_call: .; clone_size: .
cdr3_nt: TGTGCCAGCAGCTCAGGGACAGGGCTGAACACTGAAGCTTTCTTT; cdr3_aa: CASSSGTGLNTEAFF; j_call: TRBJ1-1; v_call: TRBV7-8; d_call: TRBD1; clone_size: .
cdr3_nt: TGTGCCAGCAGCCTAGACAGGGCTGGGGCCAACGTCCTGACTTTC; cdr3_aa: CASSLDRAGANVLTF; j_call: TRBJ2-6; v_call: TRBV2; d_call: TRBD1; clone_size: .
cdr3_nt: TGTGCCTGGAGCAGGCGTGGACAGGGTGTCTACGAGCAGTACTTC; cdr3_aa: CAWSRRGQGVYEQYF; j_call: TRBJ2-7; v_call: TRBV30; d_call: TRBD1; clone_size: .
cdr3_nt: TGCGCCAGCAGTGACGGGACAGCAAACACCGGGGAGCTGTTTTTT; cdr3_aa: CASSDGTANTGELFF; j_call: TRBJ2-2; v_call: TRBV10-1; d_call: TRBD1; clone_size: .
cdr3_nt: TGTGCCAGCAGTTTCTCAGGGGTCACTGAAGCTTTCTTT; cdr3_aa: CASSFSGVTEAFF; j_call: TRBJ1-1; v_call: TRBV27; d_call: .; clone_size: .
cdr3_nt: TGTGCCAGCAGCACACTAGCGGGAGGATATGTGACCCAGTACTTC; cdr3_aa: CASSTLAGGYVTQYF; j_call: TRBJ2-5; v_call: TRBV5-6; d_call: TRBD2; clone_size: .
cdr3_nt: TGTGCCAGCAGCTCTAGCGGGAGGTTTGAGCAGTACTTC; cdr3_aa: CASSSSGRFEQYF; j_call: TRBJ2-7; v_call: TRBV11-3; d_call: TRBD2; clone_size: .